This T cell receptor beta chain was obtained from a study of T cells after yellow fever vaccination. Via MiXCR, TCRdb re-called the 5' RACE reads, giving one row per CDR3 protein. The table includes about 120,000 distinct CDR3 sequences, 7.5% to 9.5% detected once. This clonotype appeared many times. The antigen is not known. Germline CDR1 is LGHDT and CDR2 is YNNKEL (reference sequence). The CDR3 is 16 residues long. V lost 2 bases and J lost 0, with 11 bases in between. Study-wide results and limits: Secondary responses were weaker yet peaked faster, day 5 versus 15.

The TCR was taken from a man aged 30-40 years who received the YFV17D yellow fever vaccine. The material was CD8+ T cells sorted from PBMCs, obtained 45 days after the yellow fever booster vaccination. The gene calls are TRBV3-1 and TRBJ2-4, with D possibly TRBD1 on 6 matching bases. The chain's CDR3 is CASSQSGQLAKNIQYF. CDR3 nucleotides: TGTGCCAGCAGCCAATCGGGACAACTAGCCAAAAACATTCAGTACTTC.